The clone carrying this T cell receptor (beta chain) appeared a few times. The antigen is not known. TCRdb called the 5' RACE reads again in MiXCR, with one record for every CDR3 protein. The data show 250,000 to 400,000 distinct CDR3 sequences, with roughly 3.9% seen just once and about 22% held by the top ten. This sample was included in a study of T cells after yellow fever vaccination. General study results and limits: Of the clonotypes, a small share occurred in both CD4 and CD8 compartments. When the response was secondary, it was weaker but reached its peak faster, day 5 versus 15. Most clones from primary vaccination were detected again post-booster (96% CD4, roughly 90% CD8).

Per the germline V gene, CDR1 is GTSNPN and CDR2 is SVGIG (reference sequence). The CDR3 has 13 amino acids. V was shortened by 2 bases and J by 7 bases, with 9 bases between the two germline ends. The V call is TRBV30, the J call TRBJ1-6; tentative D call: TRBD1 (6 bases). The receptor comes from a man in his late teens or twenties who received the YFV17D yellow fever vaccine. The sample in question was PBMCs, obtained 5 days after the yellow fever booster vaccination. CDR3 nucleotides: TGTGCCTGGAGTAGGCAGGGGAATTCACCCCTCCACTTT. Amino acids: CAWSRQGNSPLHF.